A selection of T cell receptor beta chains follows, all from one sample in a study of T cell responses to AZD1222 COVID-19 vaccine. Sequenced by immunoSEQ multiplex PCR; TCRdb stores in-frame clones only, minus some. This table holds some 100,000 clones, 80% to 90% found once. This material consisted of peripheral blood, taken 28 days after the second AZD1222 dose. These receptors originate from an adult who received the AZD1222 COVID-19 vaccine. CDR3s include the opening cysteine and the closing phenylalanine or tryptophan. Fields, in order: CDR3 length, J gene, D gene, V gene, CDR3 protein. The D gene is left open where the match is weak.

CDR3 length: 13
J gene: TRBJ1-2
D gene: -
V gene: TRBV7-9
CDR3 protein: CASRRGQTYGYTF

CDR3 length: 20
J gene: TRBJ2-7
D gene: -
V gene: TRBV19
CDR3 protein: CASSTTGGRGISGSSYEQYF

CDR3 length: 15
J gene: TRBJ2-2
D gene: -
V gene: TRBV7-9
CDR3 protein: CASSQKGPRSGELFF

CDR3 length: 16
J gene: TRBJ1-3
D gene: TRBD1
V gene: TRBV7-9
CDR3 protein: CASSFRDRGLGNTIYF

CDR3 length: 14
J gene: TRBJ1-2
D gene: TRBD1
V gene: TRBV3-1/TRBV3-2
CDR3 protein: CASSQRGQGDGYTF

CDR3 length: 14
J gene: TRBJ2-3
D gene: -
V gene: TRBV14
CDR3 protein: CASSQVFRRSRAYF

CDR3 length: 15
J gene: TRBJ2-5
D gene: TRBD1
V gene: TRBV6-5
CDR3 protein: CASSYPTGGGETQYF

CDR3 length: 16
J gene: TRBJ2-7
D gene: TRBD2
V gene: TRBV6-2/TRBV6-3
CDR3 protein: CASSPGLAGPSGEQYF

CDR3 length: 15
J gene: TRBJ2-1
D gene: TRBD2
V gene: TRBV9
CDR3 protein: CASSVVLAGYNEQFF

CDR3 length: 14
J gene: TRBJ2-7
D gene: -
V gene: TRBV28
CDR3 protein: CASTGYREGNEQYF

CDR3 length: 15
J gene: TRBJ2-3
D gene: TRBD2
V gene: TRBV4-1
CDR3 protein: CASSQGLAGGLTQYF

CDR3 length: 15
J gene: TRBJ1-6
D gene: TRBD1
V gene: TRBV2
CDR3 protein: CASSSDRASGSPLHF

CDR3 length: 13
J gene: TRBJ2-2
D gene: -
V gene: TRBV11-3
CDR3 protein: CASSPRTTGELFF

CDR3 length: 15
J gene: TRBJ1-6
D gene: -
V gene: TRBV7-9
CDR3 protein: CASSRRGADNSPLHF

CDR3 length: 14
J gene: TRBJ2-5
D gene: -
V gene: TRBV7-3
CDR3 protein: CASSLTGGQETQYF

CDR3 length: 15
J gene: TRBJ1-6
D gene: TRBD1
V gene: TRBV30
CDR3 protein: CAWTLTGTYNSPLHF

CDR3 length: 15
J gene: TRBJ2-1
D gene: -
V gene: TRBV27
CDR3 protein: CASSFTGGNYNEQFF

CDR3 length: 16
J gene: TRBJ2-1
D gene: -
V gene: TRBV3-1/TRBV3-2
CDR3 protein: CASSQEGGTGYNEQFF

CDR3 length: 14
J gene: TRBJ2-3
D gene: -
V gene: TRBV14
CDR3 protein: CASSQERQTDTQYF

CDR3 length: 15
J gene: TRBJ2-7
D gene: -
V gene: TRBV4-2
CDR3 protein: CASSQEVLGGYEQYF

CDR3 length: 14
J gene: TRBJ1-2
D gene: TRBD1
V gene: TRBV2
CDR3 protein: CASSGQGGVDGYTF

CDR3 length: 15
J gene: TRBJ2-1
D gene: TRBD2
V gene: TRBV7-9
CDR3 protein: CASSLALAGVDEQFF